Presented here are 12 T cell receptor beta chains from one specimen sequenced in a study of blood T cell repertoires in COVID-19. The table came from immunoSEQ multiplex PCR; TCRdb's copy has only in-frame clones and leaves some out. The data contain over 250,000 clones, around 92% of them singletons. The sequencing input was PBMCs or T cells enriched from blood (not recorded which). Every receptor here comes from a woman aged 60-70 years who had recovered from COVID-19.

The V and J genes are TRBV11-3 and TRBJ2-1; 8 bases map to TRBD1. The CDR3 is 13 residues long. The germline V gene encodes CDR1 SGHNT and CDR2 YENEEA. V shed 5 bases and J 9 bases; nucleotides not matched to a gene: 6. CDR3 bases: TGTGCCAGCAGCCAGGAGACAGGGGCTGAGCAGTTCTTC. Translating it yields CASSQETGAEQFF. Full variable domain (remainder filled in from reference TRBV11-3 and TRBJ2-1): EAGVVQSPRYKIIEKKQPVAFWCNPISGHNTLYWYLQNLGQGPELLIRYENEEAVDDSQLPKDRFSAERLKGVDSTLKIQPAELGDSAVYLCASSQETGAEQFFGPGTRLTVL.

Here the CDR3 reads CASSIVWATNEKLFF. The DNA of the CDR3 is TGTGCCAGTAGTATAGTATGGGCCACTAATGAAAAACTGTTTTTT. The J gene is TRBJ1-4, the V gene TRBV19; D is ambiguous. This CDR3 is 15 amino acids long. The V end lost 1 base, the J end lost 2 bases, and 8 bases lay between the germline ends. Germline V gene data show CDR1 as LNHDA and CDR2 as SQIVND (reference sequence).

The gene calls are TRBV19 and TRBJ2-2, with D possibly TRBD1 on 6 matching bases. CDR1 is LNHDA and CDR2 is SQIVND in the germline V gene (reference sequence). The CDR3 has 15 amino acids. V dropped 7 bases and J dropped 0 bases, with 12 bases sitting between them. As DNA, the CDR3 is TGTGCCAGTAAATCCCCAGGGGCGAACACCGGGGAGCTGTTTTTT. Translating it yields CASKSPGANTGELFF.

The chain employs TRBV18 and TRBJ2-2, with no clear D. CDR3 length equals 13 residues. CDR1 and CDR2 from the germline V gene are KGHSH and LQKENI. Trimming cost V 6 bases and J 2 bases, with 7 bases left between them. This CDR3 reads CASSTTNTGELFF. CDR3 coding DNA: TGTGCCAGCTCGACGACAAACACCGGGGAGCTGTTTTTT.

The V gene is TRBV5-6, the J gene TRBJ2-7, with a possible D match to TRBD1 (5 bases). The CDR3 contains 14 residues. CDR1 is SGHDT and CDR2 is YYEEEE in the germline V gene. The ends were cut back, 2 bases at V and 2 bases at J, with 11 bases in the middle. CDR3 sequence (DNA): TGTGCCAGCAGCTTTTCTTCGACAGCCTACGAGCAGTACTTC. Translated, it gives CASSFSSTAYEQYF. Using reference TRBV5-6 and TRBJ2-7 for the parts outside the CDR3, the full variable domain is DAGVTQSPTHLIKTRGQQVTLRCSPKSGHDTVSWYQQALGQGPQFIFQYYEEEERQRGNFPDRFSGHQFPNYSSELNVNALLLGDSALYLCASSFSSTAYEQYFGPGTRLTVT.

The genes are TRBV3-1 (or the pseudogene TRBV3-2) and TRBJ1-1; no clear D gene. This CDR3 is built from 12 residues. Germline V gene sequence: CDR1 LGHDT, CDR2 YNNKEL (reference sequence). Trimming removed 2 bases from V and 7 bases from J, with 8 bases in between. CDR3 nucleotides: TGTGCCAGCAGCCAAATGGGCCTTGAAGCTTTCTTT. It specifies CASSQMGLEAFF.

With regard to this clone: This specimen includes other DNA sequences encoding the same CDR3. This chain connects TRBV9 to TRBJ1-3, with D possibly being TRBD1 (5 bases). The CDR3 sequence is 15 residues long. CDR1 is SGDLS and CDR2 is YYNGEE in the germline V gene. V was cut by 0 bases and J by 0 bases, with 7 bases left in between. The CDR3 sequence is CASSVGGISGNTIYF. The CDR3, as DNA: TGTGCCAGCAGCGTAGGGGGCATCTCTGGAAACACCATATATTTT.

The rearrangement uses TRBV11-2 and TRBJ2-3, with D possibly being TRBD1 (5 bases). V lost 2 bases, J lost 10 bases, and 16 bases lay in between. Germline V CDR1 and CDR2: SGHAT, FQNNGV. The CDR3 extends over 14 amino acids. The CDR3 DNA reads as TGTGCCAGCAGCTTAATTGTTGGCGACAGTGCGCAGTATTTT. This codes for CASSLIVGDSAQYF.

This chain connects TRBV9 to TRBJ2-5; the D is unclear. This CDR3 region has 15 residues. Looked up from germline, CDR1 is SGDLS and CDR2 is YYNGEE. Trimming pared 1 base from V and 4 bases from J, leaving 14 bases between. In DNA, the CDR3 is TGTGCCAGCAGCGTATTCGAAGGTTTAGCAGAGACCCAGTACTTC. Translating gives CASSVFEGLAETQYF.

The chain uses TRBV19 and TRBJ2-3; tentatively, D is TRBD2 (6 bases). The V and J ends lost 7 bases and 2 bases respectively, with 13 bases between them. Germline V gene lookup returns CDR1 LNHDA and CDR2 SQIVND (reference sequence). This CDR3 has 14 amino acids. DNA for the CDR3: TGTGCCAGTAAAGAGGGACTCTACACAGATACGCAGTATTTT. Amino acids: CASKEGLYTDTQYF.

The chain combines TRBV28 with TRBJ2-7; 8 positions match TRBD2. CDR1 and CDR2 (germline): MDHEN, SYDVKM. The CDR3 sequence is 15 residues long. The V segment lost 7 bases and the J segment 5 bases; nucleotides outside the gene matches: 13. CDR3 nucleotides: TGTGCCAGCACCAGAGGGAGTAGCGGGGCCCACGAGCAGTACTTC. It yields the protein CASTRGSSGAHEQYF. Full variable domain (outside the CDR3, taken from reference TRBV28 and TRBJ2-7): DVKVTQSSRYLVKRTGEKVFLECVQDMDHENMFWYRQDPGLGLRLIYFSYDVKMKEKGDIPEGYSVSREKKERFSLILESASTNQTSMYLCASTRGSSGAHEQYFGPGTRLTVT.

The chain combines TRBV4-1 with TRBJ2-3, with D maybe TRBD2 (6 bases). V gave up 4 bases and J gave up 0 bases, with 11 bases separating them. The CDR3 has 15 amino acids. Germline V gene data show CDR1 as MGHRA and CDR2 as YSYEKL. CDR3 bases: TGCGCCAGCAGCCGAGCGGGCCCTAGCACAGATACGCAGTATTTT. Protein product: CASSRAGPSTDTQYF.